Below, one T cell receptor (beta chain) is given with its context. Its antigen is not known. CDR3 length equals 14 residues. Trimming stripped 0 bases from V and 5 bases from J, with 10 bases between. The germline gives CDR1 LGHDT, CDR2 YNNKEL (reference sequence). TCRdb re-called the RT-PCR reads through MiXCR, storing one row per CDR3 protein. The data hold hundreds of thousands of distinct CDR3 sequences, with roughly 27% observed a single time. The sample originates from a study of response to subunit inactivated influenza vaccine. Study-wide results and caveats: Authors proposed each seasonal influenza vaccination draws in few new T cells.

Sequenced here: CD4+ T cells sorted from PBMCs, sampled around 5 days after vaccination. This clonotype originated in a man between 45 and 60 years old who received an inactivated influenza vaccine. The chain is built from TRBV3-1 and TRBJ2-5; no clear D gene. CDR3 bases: TGTGCCAGCAGCCAAGAAGGGTTTGGCGAGACCCAGTACTTC. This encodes CASSQEGFGETQYF.